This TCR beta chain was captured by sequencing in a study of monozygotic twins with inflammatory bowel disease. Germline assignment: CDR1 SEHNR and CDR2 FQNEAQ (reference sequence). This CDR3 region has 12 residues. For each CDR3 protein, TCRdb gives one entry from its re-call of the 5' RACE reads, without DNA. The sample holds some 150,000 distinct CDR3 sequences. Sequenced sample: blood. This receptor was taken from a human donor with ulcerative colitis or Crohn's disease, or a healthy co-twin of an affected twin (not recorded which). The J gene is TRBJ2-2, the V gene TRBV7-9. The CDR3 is CASSFLPGGLFF. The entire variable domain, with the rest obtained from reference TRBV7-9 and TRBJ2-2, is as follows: DTGVSQNPRHKITKRGQNVTFRCDPISEHNRLYWYRQTLGQGPEFLTYFQNEAQLEKSRLLSDRFSAERPKGSFSTLEIQRTEQGDSAMYLCASSFLPGGLFFGEGSRLTVL.